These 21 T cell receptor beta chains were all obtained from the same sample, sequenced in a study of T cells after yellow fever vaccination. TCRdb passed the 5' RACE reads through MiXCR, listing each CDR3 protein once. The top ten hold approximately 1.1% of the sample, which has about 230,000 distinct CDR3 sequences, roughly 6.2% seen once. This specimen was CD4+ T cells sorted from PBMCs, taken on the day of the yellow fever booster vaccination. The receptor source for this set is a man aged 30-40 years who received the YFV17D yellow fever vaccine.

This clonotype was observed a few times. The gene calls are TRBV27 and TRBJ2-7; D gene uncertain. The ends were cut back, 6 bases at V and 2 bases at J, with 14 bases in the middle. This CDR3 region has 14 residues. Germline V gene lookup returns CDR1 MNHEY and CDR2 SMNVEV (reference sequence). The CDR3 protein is CASSTHYSTYEQYF. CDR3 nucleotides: TGTGCCAGCAGCACTCATTACTCAACCTACGAGCAGTACTTC.

CDR3 sequence: CASSDPRQGSIYNEQFF. CDR3 coding DNA: TGTGCCAGCAGTGATCCCCGCCAGGGGAGTATCTACAATGAGCAGTTCTTC. V and J are TRBV25-1 and TRBJ2-1; D is perhaps TRBD1 (6 bases). V was pared by 3 bases and J by 3 bases, with 18 bases between. CDR1 is MGHDK and CDR2 is SYGVNS in the germline V gene. CDR3 length equals 17 residues.

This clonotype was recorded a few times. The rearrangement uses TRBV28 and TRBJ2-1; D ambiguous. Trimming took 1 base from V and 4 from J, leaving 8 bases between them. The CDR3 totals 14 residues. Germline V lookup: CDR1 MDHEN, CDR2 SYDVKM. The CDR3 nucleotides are TGTGCCAGCAGTTTATCGGGCGAGTACAATGAGCAGTTCTTC. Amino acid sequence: CASSLSGEYNEQFF.

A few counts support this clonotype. The CDR3 protein is CASSGTANTQYF. CDR3 in DNA: TGTGCCAGCAGCGGGACAGCTAATACGCAGTATTTT. The V call is TRBV7-3, the J call TRBJ2-3, with 7 bases matching TRBD1. Germline V lookup: CDR1 SGHTA, CDR2 FQGTGA. The CDR3 consists of 12 residues. The junction had 3 bases not matched to a gene; V was cut back by 5 bases and J by 7 bases.

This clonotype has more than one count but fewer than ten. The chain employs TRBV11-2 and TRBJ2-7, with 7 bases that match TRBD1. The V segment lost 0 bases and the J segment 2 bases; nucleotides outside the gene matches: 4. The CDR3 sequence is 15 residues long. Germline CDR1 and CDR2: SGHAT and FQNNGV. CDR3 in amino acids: CASSLDWTGTYEQYF. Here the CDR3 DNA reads TGTGCCAGCAGCTTAGATTGGACAGGTACCTACGAGCAGTACTTC.

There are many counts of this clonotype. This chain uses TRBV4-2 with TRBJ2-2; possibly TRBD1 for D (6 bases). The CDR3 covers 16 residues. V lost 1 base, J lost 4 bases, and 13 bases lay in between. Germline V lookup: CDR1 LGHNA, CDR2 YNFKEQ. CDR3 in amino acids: CASSQGGGAGTGELFF. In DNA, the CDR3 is TGTGCCAGCAGCCAAGGTGGGGGCGCGGGCACCGGGGAGCTGTTTTTT.

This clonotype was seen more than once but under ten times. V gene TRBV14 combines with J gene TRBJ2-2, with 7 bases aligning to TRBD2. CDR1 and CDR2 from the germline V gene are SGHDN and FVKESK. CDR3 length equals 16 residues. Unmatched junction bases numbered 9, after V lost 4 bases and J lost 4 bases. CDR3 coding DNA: TGTGCCAGCAGCCTCTTGACTAGCTTCACCACCGGGGAGCTGTTTTTT. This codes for CASSLLTSFTTGELFF.

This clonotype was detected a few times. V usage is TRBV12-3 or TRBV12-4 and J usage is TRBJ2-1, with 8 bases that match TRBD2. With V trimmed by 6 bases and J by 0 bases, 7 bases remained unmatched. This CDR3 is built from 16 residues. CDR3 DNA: TGTGCCAGCAGGGGGACTAGGTCGAGCTCCTACAATGAGCAGTTCTTC. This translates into CASRGTRSSSYNEQFF.

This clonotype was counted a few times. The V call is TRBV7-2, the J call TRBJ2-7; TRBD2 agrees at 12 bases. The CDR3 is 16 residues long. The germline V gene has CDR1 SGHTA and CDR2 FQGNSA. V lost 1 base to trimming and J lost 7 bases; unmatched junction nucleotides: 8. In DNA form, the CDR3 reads TGTGCCAGCAGCTTAGGGCTAGCGGGAGGGAGGCGGGAGCAGTACTTC. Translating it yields CASSLGLAGGRREQYF.

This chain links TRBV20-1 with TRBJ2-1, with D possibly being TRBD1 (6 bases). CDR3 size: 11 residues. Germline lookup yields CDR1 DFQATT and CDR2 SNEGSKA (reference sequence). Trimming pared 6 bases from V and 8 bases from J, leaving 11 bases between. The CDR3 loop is CSATGYDEQFF. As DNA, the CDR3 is TGCAGTGCAACAGGGTACGATGAGCAGTTCTTC.

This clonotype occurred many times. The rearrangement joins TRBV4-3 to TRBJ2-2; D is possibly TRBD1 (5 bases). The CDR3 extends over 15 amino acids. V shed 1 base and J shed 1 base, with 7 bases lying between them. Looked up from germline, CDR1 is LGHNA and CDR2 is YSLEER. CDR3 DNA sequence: TGCGCCAGCAGCCAAGGACAGATGAACACCGGGGAGCTGTTTTTT. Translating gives CASSQGQMNTGELFF.

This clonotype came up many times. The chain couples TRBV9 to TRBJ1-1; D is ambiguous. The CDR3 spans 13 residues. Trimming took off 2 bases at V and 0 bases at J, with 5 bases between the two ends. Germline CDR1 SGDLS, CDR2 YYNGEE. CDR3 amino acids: CASSVAVNTEAFF. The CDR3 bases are TGTGCCAGCAGCGTGGCGGTGAACACTGAAGCTTTCTTT.

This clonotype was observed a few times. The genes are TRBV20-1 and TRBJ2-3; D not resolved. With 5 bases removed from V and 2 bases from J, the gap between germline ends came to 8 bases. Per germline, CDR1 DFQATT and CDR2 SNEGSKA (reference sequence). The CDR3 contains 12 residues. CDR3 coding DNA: TGCAGTGCTTCTTGGACCACAGATACGCAGTATTTT. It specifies CSASWTTDTQYF.

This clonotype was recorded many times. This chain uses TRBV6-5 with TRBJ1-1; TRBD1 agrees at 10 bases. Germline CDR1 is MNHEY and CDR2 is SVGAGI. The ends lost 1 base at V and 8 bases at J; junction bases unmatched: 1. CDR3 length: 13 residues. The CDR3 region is CASSYWDRGEAFF. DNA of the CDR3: TGTGCCAGCAGTTACTGGGACAGGGGCGAAGCTTTCTTT.

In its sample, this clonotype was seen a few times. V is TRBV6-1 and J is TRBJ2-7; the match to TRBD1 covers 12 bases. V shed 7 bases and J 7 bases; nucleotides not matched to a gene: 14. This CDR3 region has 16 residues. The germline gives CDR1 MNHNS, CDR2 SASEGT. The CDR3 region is CASKRGTGGRGWEQYF. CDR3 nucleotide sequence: TGTGCCAGCAAACGGGGGACAGGGGGCAGGGGGTGGGAGCAGTACTTC.

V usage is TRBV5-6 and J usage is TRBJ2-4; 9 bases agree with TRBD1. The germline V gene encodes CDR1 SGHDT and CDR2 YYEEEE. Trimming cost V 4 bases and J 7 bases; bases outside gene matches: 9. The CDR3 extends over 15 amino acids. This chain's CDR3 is CASSIIQGANNIQYF. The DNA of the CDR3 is TGTGCCAGCAGCATCATACAGGGGGCTAATAACATTCAGTACTTC.

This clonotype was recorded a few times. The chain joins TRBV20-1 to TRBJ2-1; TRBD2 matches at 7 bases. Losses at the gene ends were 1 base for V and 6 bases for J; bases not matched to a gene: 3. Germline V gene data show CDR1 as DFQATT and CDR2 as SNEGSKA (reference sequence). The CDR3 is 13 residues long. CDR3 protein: CSARGGGGNEQFF. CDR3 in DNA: TGCAGTGCTAGAGGGGGCGGGGGCAATGAGCAGTTCTTC.

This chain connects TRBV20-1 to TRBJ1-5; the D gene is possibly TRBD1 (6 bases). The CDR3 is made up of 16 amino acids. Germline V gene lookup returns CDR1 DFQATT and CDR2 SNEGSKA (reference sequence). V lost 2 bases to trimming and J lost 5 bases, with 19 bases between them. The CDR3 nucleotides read TGCAGTGCTAGAAAACCGGGACAAACTAAAGATCAGCCCCAGCATTTT. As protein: CSARKPGQTKDQPQHF.

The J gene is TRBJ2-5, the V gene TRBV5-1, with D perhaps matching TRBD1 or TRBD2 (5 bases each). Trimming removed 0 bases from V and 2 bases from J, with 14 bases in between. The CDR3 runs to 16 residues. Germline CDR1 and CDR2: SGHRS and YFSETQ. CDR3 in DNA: TGCGCCAGCAGCTTGGCGGGACCGAAGGAACAAGAGACCCAGTACTTC. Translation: CASSLAGPKEQETQYF.

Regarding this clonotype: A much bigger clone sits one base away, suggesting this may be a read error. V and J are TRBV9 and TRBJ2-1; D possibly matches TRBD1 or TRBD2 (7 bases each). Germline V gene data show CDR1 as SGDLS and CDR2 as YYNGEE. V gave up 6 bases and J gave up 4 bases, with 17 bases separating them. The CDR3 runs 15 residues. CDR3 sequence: CASTPGGLRYNEQFF. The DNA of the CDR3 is TGTGCCAGCACCCCAGGGGGACTACGATACAATGAGCAGTTCTTC.

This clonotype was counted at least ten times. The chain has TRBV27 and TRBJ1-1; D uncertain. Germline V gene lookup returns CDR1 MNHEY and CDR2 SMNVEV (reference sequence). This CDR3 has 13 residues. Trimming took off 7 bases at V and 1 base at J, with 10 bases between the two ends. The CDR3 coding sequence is TGTGCCAGCACCTTACGGCCGAACACTGAAGCTTTCTTT. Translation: CASTLRPNTEAFF.